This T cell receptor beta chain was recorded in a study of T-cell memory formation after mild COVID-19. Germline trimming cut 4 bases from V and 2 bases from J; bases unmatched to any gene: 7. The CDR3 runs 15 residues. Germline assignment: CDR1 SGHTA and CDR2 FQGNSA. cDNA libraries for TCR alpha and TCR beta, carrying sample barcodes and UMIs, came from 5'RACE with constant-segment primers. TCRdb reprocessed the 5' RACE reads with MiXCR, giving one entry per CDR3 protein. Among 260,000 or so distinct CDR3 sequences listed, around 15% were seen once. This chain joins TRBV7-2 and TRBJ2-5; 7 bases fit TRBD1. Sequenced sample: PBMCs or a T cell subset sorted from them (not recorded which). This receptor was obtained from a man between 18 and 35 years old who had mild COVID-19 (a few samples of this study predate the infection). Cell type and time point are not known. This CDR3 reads CASSYTGTAQETQYF. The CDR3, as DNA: TGTGCCAGCAGCTACACTGGGACAGCGCAAGAGACCCAGTACTTC.